Reported below is one TCR beta chain. The data originate from a study of blood T cell repertoires in COVID-19. Study summary: COVID-19 samples, acute and convalescent, were from the United States, Italy and Spain.

The CDR3 consists of 14 residues. CDR1 and CDR2 (germline): MNHEY, SVGEGT. V was shortened by 2 bases and J by 6 bases, with 11 bases between the two germline ends. Sequencing was performed with immunoSEQ multiplex PCR; in TCRdb, only in-frame clones are kept and a portion is missing. Of more than 20,000 clones in the sample, over 75% were seen once. The chain joins TRBV6-2 or TRBV6-3 to TRBJ1-5; possible D gene TRBD1, 5 bases. The source material was peripheral blood. The sequence derives from a man in his forties or fifties with active or convalescent COVID-19. The CDR3 reads CASSYPRVGQPQHF. CDR3 coding DNA: TGTGCCAGCAGTTACCCCAGGGTTGGTCAGCCCCAGCATTTT.